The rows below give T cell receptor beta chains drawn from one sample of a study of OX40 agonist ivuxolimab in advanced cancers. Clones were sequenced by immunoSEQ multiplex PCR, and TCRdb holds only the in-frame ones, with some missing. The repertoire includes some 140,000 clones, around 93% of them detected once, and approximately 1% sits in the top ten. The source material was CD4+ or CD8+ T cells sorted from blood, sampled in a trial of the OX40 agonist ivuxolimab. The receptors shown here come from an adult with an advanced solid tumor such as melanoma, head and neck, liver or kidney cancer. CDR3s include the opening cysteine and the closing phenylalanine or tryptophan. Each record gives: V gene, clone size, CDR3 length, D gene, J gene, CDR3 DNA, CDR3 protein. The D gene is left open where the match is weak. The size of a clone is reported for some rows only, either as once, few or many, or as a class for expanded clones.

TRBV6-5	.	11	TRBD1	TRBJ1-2	TGTGCCAGCGGACAGGAACTGGGCTACACCTTC	CASGQELGYTF
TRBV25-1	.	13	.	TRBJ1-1	TGTGCCAGCAGTGCGAGCCCTTGGGGAGGAGCTTTCTTT	CASSASPWGGAFF
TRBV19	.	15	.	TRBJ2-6	TGTGCCAGTAGTATAGGAGGGACTGGGGCCAACGTCCTGACTTTC	CASSIGGTGANVLTF
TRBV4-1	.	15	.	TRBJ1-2	TGCGCCAGCAGCCAAGATGAGGCAGGGGTCTATGGCTACACCTTC	CASSQDEAGVYGYTF
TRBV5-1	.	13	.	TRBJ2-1	TGCGCCAGCAGCTTGGCCAGAGGGAGTGAGCAGTTCTTC	CASSLARGSEQFF
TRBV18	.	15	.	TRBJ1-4	TGTGCCAGCTCCCCCCTGGGAACCACTAATGAAAAACTGTTTTTT	CASSPLGTTNEKLFF
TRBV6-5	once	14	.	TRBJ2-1	TGTGCCAGCAGTTCCCGACAGGTTTACAATGAGCAGTTCTTC	CASSSRQVYNEQFF
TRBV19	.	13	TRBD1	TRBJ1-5	TGTGCCAGTAGTATACAGGGGGATCAGCCCCAGCATTTT	CASSIQGDQPQHF
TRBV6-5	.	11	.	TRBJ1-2	TGTGCCAGCAGTTACCAATATGGCTACACCTTC	CASSYQYGYTF
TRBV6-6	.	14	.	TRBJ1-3	TGTGCCAGCAGTTACCCTTCCAGGTCGGACACCATATATTTT	CASSYPSRSDTIYF
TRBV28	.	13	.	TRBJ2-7	TGTGCCAGCAGTTTAGATGGCCTCTACGAGCAGTACTTC	CASSLDGLYEQYF
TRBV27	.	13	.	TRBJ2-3	TGTGCCAGCAGTTTAACGTTGACAGATACGCAGTATTTT	CASSLTLTDTQYF
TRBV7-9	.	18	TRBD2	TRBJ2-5	TGTGCCAGCAGCGCACAGACTAGCGGGAGGGCCCGCCAAGAGACCCAGTACTTC	CASSAQTSGRARQETQYF
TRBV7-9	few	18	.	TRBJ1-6	TGTGCCAGCAGCTTAAAGAGTATGGCTCCGGGTAACCGATCACCCCTCCACTTT	CASSLKSMAPGNRSPLHF
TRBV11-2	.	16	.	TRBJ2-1	TGTGCCAGCAGCTTAGCCCTAGCAACATACTACAATGAGCAGTTCTTC	CASSLALATYYNEQFF
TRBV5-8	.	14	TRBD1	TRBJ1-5	TGTGCCAGCAGCCCATCTCAGGGGGACCAGCCCCAGCATTTT	CASSPSQGDQPQHF
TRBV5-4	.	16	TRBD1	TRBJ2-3	TGTGCCAGCAGCTCCTCAGACAGGGGGCGGGTAGATACGCAGTATTTT	CASSSSDRGRVDTQYF
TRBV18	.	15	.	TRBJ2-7	TGTGCCAGCTCACCAGGTAGCGGCCTCTCCTACGAGCAGTACTTC	CASSPGSGLSYEQYF
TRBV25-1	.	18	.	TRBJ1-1	TGTGCCAGCAGTGGTCCCCCGGGCCACCTTACAATGAACACTGAAGCTTTCTTT	CASSGPPGHLTMNTEAFF
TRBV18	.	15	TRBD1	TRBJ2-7	TGTGCCAGCTCACCTGGACAGGGTCTGTCCTACGAGCAGTACTTC	CASSPGQGLSYEQYF
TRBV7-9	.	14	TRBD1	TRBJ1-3	TGTGCCAGCAGCCCTCCGGGACAGGGAAACACCATATATTTT	CASSPPGQGNTIYF
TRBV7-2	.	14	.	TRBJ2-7	TGTGCCAGCAGCCAAGGGCCAGGAGATTACGAGCAGTACTTC	CASSQGPGDYEQYF
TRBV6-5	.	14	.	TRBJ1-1	TGTGCCAGCACCCAGGGAAGGGCGAACACTGAAGCTTTCTTT	CASTQGRANTEAFF
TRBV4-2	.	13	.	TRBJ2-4	TGTGCCAGCAGCCTGACCTCAGAAAACATTCAGTACTTC	CASSLTSENIQYF